This entry concerns a single TCR beta chain. Its recognized antigen is unknown. No qualities accompany the bases; no much larger clone lies one base away. Receptors were amplified or captured by 5' RACE. The listed sequencing device is NextSeq 500. To correct for sequencing error and PCR bias, the TCR library protocol tagged individual cDNA molecules with unique molecular identifiers. Sequencing covered both TCR alpha and beta chains, and within each sample the abundances of alpha and beta sequences were tightly co-correlated. For the original study's pipeline: Decombinator V4 was used to annotate TCR sequences for V gene, J gene and CDR3. Expanded TCRs were defined as changing significantly between any two time points under a Poisson model with p below 0.0001. TCR abundances were normalised to the total number of TCRs sequenced per sample and expressed as counts per million. TRAV1-2 paired with TRAJ12, TRAJ20 or TRAJ33 defined MAIT TCRs, while TRAV10 paired with TRAJ18 defined iNKT TCRs. A search of VDJdb, accessed on 1 November 2021, was run for TCRs annotated to CMV, EBV and SARS-CoV-2, with TCRs annotated for multiple antigens excluded. TCRdb redid the processing of the public reads, applying fastp at Q25 and MiXCR, and retained in-frame beta chains. Entries that share a CDR3 protein sequence are merged under the most common genes and DNA. Clone size and V and J calls follow TCRdb, not the original study. In this sample the table shows more than 45,000 distinct CDR3 sequences, around 12% of which occur a single time. The ten most abundant clones make up more than 3.5% of the sample.

The data are from a study of early T cells in non-severe SARS-CoV-2 infection (dated by TCRdb to the early 2020s). Background on the whole study: Because TCR sequencing relied on bulk RNA taken from unsorted whole blood, pairing of alpha and beta chains was not possible.

A case-control design nested within a healthcare worker cohort in London, UK, was used, with weekly nasopharyngeal swab PCR tests and blood sampling performed. Healthcare workers were recruited between 23 and 31 March 2020, during the week of the UK lockdown, and were followed weekly for up to about 15 weeks. As encoded in the germline V gene (reference sequence), CDR1 is LNHNV while CDR2 is YYDKDF. Deletion took 4 bases off V and 9 bases off J, with a span of 13 bases between the germline ends. Inclusive of the bounding cysteine and phenylalanine, the CDR3 is 13 residues long. Left in the record is the CDR3 DNA by itself, 39 bases read in frame from the first base. Points the paper makes about the study in general: VDJdb matching was skewed toward anti-spike CD8 responses and likely underestimated virus-specific expansions by missing private and CD4 specificities.

The sample comprised whole blood. This TCR came from an adult who was a healthcare worker with PCR-confirmed SARS-CoV-2 infection or an uninfected control (not recorded which). The sequence links TRBV15 to TRBJ2-1, and perhaps TRBD1 as D gene, on 7 matching bases. The base sequence is TGTGCCACCAGCATTGGAGGGGGCGGTGAGCAGTTCTTC. Its product reads: CATSIGGGGEQFF. When the CDR3 is completed using the reference TRBV15 and TRBJ2-1 genes on either side, the full variable domain is DAMVIQNPRYQVTQFGKPVTLSCSQTLNHNVMYWYQQKSSQAPKLLFHYYDKDFNNEADTPDNFQSRRPNTSFCFLDIRSPGLGDTAMYLCATSIGGGGEQFFGPGTRLTVL.